Listed below are T cell receptor beta chains from one sample, sequenced in a study of TIL therapy for anti-PD-1-resistant metastatic lung cancer. TCRdb keeps only in-frame clones here, not all; method: immunoSEQ multiplex PCR. The sample lists tens of thousands of clones, roughly 85% occurring once. The specimen was blood, collected at baseline. The receptors shown here come from a man between 65 and 85 years old with non-small cell lung cancer. Both conserved end residues are part of each CDR3. A D gene is named only where the DNA matches it firmly. The size of a clone is reported for some rows only, either as once, few or many, or as a class for expanded clones.

D: TRBD1
V: TRBV2
J: TRBJ1-5
size: few
DNA: TGTGCCAGCAGCGCTCAGGGGGTGGGCAATCAGCCCCAGCATTTT
CDR3: CASSAQGVGNQPQHF

D: .
V: TRBV14
J: TRBJ2-1
size: .
DNA: TGTGCCAGCAGCTTCTCACTAGTAGGTGAGCAGTTCTTC
CDR3: CASSFSLVGEQFF

D: .
V: TRBV27
J: TRBJ1-6
size: few
DNA: TGTGCCAGCAGTTTAAGGAGGCAGGGGTATGATAATTCACCCCTCCACTTT
CDR3: CASSLRRQGYDNSPLHF

D: .
V: TRBV7-3
J: TRBJ2-2
size: .
DNA: TGTGCCAGCAGCTTAAACCCGGGAGACACCGGGGAGCTGTTTTTT
CDR3: CASSLNPGDTGELFF

D: .
V: TRBV7-9
J: TRBJ1-5
size: .
DNA: TGTGCCAGCAGCTTGTCAGGGGCTCAGCCCCAGCATTTT
CDR3: CASSLSGAQPQHF

D: .
V: TRBV28
J: TRBJ2-7
size: .
DNA: TGTGCCAGCAGCTCCTCCCCTACCTACGAGCAGTACTTC
CDR3: CASSSSPTYEQYF

D: TRBD1
V: TRBV5-6
J: TRBJ1-5
size: once
DNA: TGTGCCAGCAGCTTGGGGGGAGGACAGGGCCGCAATCAGCCCCAGCATTTT
CDR3: CASSLGGGQGRNQPQHF

D: TRBD2
V: TRBV28
J: TRBJ2-4
size: few
DNA: TGTGCCAGCAGGCGGGGGACTAGCATGGCCATTCAGTACTTC
CDR3: CASRRGTSMAIQYF

D: TRBD1
V: TRBV19
J: TRBJ2-2
size: once
DNA: TGTGCCAGTAGTTTTCACAGGGGGGAAAACACCGGGGAGCTGTTTTTT
CDR3: CASSFHRGENTGELFF

D: .
V: TRBV4-3
J: TRBJ1-4
size: .
DNA: TGCGCCAGCAGCCAATCCGTCCCGACTAACATGGGTGAAAAACTGTTTTTT
CDR3: CASSQSVPTNMGEKLFF

D: TRBD1
V: TRBV29-1
J: TRBJ2-7
size: .
DNA: TGCAGCGTAGGGGACAGCAGGGTCGAGCAGTACTTC
CDR3: CSVGDSRVEQYF

D: .
V: TRBV9
J: TRBJ2-3
size: .
DNA: TGTGCCAGCAGCGTTGAGGGGGGTTCGAAGTATTTT
CDR3: CASSVEGGSKYF

D: .
V: TRBV20-1
J: TRBJ2-7
size: .
DNA: TGCAGTGCTAGGTCCTACGAGCAGTACTTC
CDR3: CSARSYEQYF

D: TRBD1
V: TRBV27
J: TRBJ1-2
size: .
DNA: TGTGCCAGCAGCTCCACAGGGGAGTATGGCTACACCTTC
CDR3: CASSSTGEYGYTF

D: .
V: TRBV6-6
J: TRBJ1-4
size: once
DNA: TGTGCCAGCAGTCTCCGGGGGCGGGAAGAAAAACTGTTTTTT
CDR3: CASSLRGREEKLFF

D: TRBD1
V: TRBV19
J: TRBJ1-2
size: few
DNA: TGTGCCAGTAGGCCCGACAGGGAGCGCGGCGGTAACTATGGCTACACCTTC
CDR3: CASRPDRERGGNYGYTF